The 21 T cell receptor beta chains listed next were all sequenced from one sample in a study of blood T cell repertoires in COVID-19. The assay was immunoSEQ multiplex PCR, and TCRdb's table has in-frame clones only and misses some. The table records 130,000 to 150,000 clones, around 83% of them present only once. The sample taken for sequencing was peripheral blood. The origin of the receptors is a woman in her forties or fifties in a cohort sampled during active or convalescent COVID-19.

The gene calls are TRBV20-1 and TRBJ2-1; 9 positions agree with TRBD2. Trimming took 3 bases from V and 2 from J; bases not matched to a gene: 5. This CDR3 is built from 15 residues. Germline values: CDR1 DFQATT, CDR2 SNEGSKA (reference sequence). CDR3 in DNA: TGCAGTGCTAGTCCTGCGGGGGGGGCCTACAATGAGCAGTTCTTC. This codes for CSASPAGGAYNEQFF.

V usage is TRBV4-1 and J usage is TRBJ1-3; no clear D gene. CDR1 and CDR2 from the germline V gene are MGHRA and YSYEKL. This CDR3 region has 14 residues. Trimming shortened V by 4 bases and J by 0 bases, and 7 bases separated the two germline ends. CDR3 nucleotides: TGCGCCAGCAGCCTTAGAAACTCTGGAAACACCATATATTTT. Protein product: CASSLRNSGNTIYF.

This clone was seen a single time. V gene TRBV12-3 or TRBV12-4 combines with J gene TRBJ1-1; D is ambiguous. The CDR3 consists of 13 residues. V was cut by 6 bases and J by 1 base, with 9 bases left in between. The CDR3 loop is CASRPYRNTEAFF. The CDR3 DNA reads TGTGCCAGCAGACCTTACAGGAACACTGAAGCTTTCTTT.

This clone has more than one count but fewer than ten. The chain joins TRBV27 to TRBJ2-7, with D maybe TRBD2 (7 bases). Trimming removed 9 bases at V and 6 bases at J, with 12 bases between. The CDR3 length is 11 residues. Per germline, CDR1 MNHEY and CDR2 SMNVEV (reference sequence). CDR3 in DNA: TGTGCCAGTCGGGGGGCAGGCGAGCAGTACTTC. Residues: CASRGAGEQYF.

The chain uses TRBV7-9 and TRBJ1-5; 8 bases are shared with TRBD1. From germline, CDR1 is SEHNR and CDR2 FQNEAQ (reference sequence). The CDR3 is 15 amino acids. J gave up 0 bases and V 4 bases, and 2 bases lay outside the gene matches. The chain's CDR3 is CASSSGQASNQPQHF. The CDR3 DNA follows: TGTGCCAGCAGCTCGGGACAGGCTAGCAATCAGCCCCAGCATTTT.

This sequence joins TRBV6-2 or TRBV6-3 and TRBJ1-5; no definite D call. The CDR3 totals 14 residues. Trimming left V 3 bases short and J 7 bases short, with 13 bases between. Per the germline V gene, CDR1 is MNHEY and CDR2 is SVGEGT. CDR3 amino acids: CASSYLDRRQPQHF. Written as DNA, the CDR3 is TGTGCCAGCAGTTATCTAGATCGTAGGCAGCCCCAGCATTTT.

This sequence joins TRBV5-1 and TRBJ2-7, with 8 bases matching TRBD2. In germline, CDR1 is SGHRS, CDR2 YFSETQ. The CDR3 is 14 residues long. Losses at the gene ends were 2 bases for V and 9 bases for J; bases not matched to a gene: 10. CDR3 in amino acids: CASSLASGPSGQYF. CDR3 coding DNA: TGCGCCAGCAGCTTAGCTAGCGGGCCTTCGGGGCAGTACTTC.

This chain joins TRBV6-5 and TRBJ2-6; D gene unclear. The CDR3 runs to 15 residues. Germline V CDR1 and CDR2: MNHEY, SVGAGI. V was shortened by 7 bases and J by 0 bases, with 10 bases between the two germline ends. CDR3 nucleotide sequence: TGTGCCAGCACCCTGCGGAGCTCTGGGGCCAACGTCCTGACTTTC. Translated: CASTLRSSGANVLTF.

The rearrangement links TRBV12-3 or TRBV12-4 to TRBJ1-2, with a possible D match to TRBD1 (6 bases). V lost 6 bases, J lost 6 bases, and 14 bases lay in between. The CDR3 length is 13 residues. In nucleotides, the CDR3 is TGTGCCAGCAGCCTCGGACAGTCGCATGGCTACACCTTC. As protein: CASSLGQSHGYTF.

The chain employs TRBV6-5 and TRBJ2-7, with TRBD2 as a possible D gene (6 bases). This CDR3 region has 15 residues. Germline CDR1 MNHEY, CDR2 SVGAGI. Trimming left V 2 bases short and J 2 bases short, with 13 bases between. The chain's CDR3 is CASSYGAGPTYEQYF. Written as DNA, the CDR3 is TGTGCCAGCAGTTACGGGGCGGGACCTACCTACGAGCAGTACTTC.

V usage is TRBV5-4 and J usage is TRBJ1-1; 8 nucleotides agree with TRBD1. Per germline, CDR1 SGHNT and CDR2 YYREEE (reference sequence). V gave up 2 bases and J gave up 11 bases; unmatched junction bases: 14. This CDR3 is built from 15 residues. CDR3 residues: CASSLTRQQGGTAFF. DNA for the CDR3: TGTGCCAGCAGCTTAACCCGTCAACAGGGGGGCACTGCTTTCTTT.

This rearrangement joins TRBV9 to TRBJ2-7; 7 positions match TRBD1. The V gene end was trimmed by 4 bases and the J gene end by 0 bases; junction bases not matched to a gene: 7. CDR1 is SGDLS and CDR2 is YYNGEE in the germline V gene. The CDR3 spans 15 residues. CDR3 sequence (DNA): TGTGCCAGCAGCATAAGGGGACAGAGCTCCTACGAGCAGTACTTC. Translated, it gives CASSIRGQSSYEQYF.

The table lists this clone with a few counts. The rearrangement links TRBV4-3 to TRBJ1-5; D remains unclear. Germline CDR1 and CDR2: LGHNA and YSLEER. This CDR3 contains 15 residues. V was trimmed by 0 bases and J by 4 bases, leaving 10 bases between them. CDR3 amino acids: CASSQDFGPNQPQHF. The CDR3 DNA is TGCGCCAGCAGCCAAGATTTTGGCCCTAATCAGCCCCAGCATTTT.

The rearrangement links TRBV19 to TRBJ1-5; 7 positions agree with TRBD1. CDR3 size: 15 residues. CDR1 is LNHDA, CDR2 SQIVND, per germline (reference sequence). J was trimmed by 7 bases and V by 6 bases; bases with no gene match: 12. CDR3 residues: CASRWKGGARQPQHF. In DNA form, the CDR3 reads TGTGCCAGTAGGTGGAAAGGGGGCGCGAGGCAGCCCCAGCATTTT.

The chain has TRBV7-2 and TRBJ1-6; D may be TRBD1 (5 bases). Trimming stripped 5 bases from V and 3 bases from J, with 11 bases between. Germline values: CDR1 SGHTA, CDR2 FQGNSA. The CDR3 length is 15 residues. CDR3 region: CASSLLGGYNSPLHF. The CDR3 nucleotides are TGTGCCAGCAGCCTCCTCGGGGGCTATAATTCACCCCTCCACTTT.

This clone was counted once. V is TRBV9 and J is TRBJ1-4; 8 nucleotides agree with TRBD1. The CDR3 extends over 16 amino acids. J lost 5 bases, V lost 3 bases, and 9 bases had no gene match. Germline V CDR1 and CDR2: SGDLS, YYNGEE. Here the CDR3 DNA reads TGTGCCAGCAGCGGAAGTCCGGGACAGGTGAATGAAAAACTGTTTTTT. This gives the protein CASSGSPGQVNEKLFF.

The chain joins TRBV4-3 to TRBJ1-6, with 9 bases matching TRBD1. Unmatched junction bases numbered 6, after V lost 3 bases and J lost 12 bases. Germline lookup yields CDR1 LGHNA and CDR2 YSLEER. This CDR3 region has 14 residues. This CDR3 is CASSQGTGLLPLHF. The CDR3 DNA sequence: TGCGCCAGCAGCCAGGGGACAGGGCTTTTACCCCTCCACTTT.

This sequence joins TRBV6-5 and TRBJ1-2; no clear D. The CDR3 consists of 13 residues. CDR1 is MNHEY and CDR2 is SVGAGI in the germline V gene. The V end lost 6 bases, the J end lost 4 bases, and 12 bases lay between the germline ends. CDR3 sequence: CASSSSDSYGYTF. Written as DNA, the CDR3 is TGTGCCAGCAGCTCTTCAGACTCCTATGGCTACACCTTC.

The rearrangement joins TRBV5-6 to TRBJ1-4, with unresolved D. The CDR3 spans 14 residues. Looked up from germline, CDR1 is SGHDT and CDR2 is YYEEEE. V dropped 4 bases and J dropped 8 bases, with 15 bases sitting between them. The CDR3 DNA reads TGTGCCAGCAGCCGGTACGGAGTTGGGGAAAAACTGTTTTTT. It encodes CASSRYGVGEKLFF.

Points on this clone: The junction and the germline gene differ at one end; a read error may be behind it. CDR3 sequence: CASSSLFEGEFAF. CDR3 bases: TGTGCCAGCAGTTCCCTATTTGAGGGAGAGTTCGCCTTC. The rearrangement joins TRBV27 to TRBJ1-2, with D uncertain. Per germline, CDR1 MNHEY and CDR2 SMNVEV (reference sequence). This CDR3 comprises 13 residues.

This chain joins TRBV6-5 and TRBJ1-4, with TRBD1 as a possible D gene (6 bases). V lost 5 bases and J 15 bases, leaving 13 bases between the germline ends. The CDR3 extends over 11 amino acids. Germline V CDR1 and CDR2: MNHEY, SVGAGI. The CDR3 coding sequence is TGTGCCAGCAGTAACAGGGTATATATGTTTTTT. Its translation is CASSNRVYMFF.